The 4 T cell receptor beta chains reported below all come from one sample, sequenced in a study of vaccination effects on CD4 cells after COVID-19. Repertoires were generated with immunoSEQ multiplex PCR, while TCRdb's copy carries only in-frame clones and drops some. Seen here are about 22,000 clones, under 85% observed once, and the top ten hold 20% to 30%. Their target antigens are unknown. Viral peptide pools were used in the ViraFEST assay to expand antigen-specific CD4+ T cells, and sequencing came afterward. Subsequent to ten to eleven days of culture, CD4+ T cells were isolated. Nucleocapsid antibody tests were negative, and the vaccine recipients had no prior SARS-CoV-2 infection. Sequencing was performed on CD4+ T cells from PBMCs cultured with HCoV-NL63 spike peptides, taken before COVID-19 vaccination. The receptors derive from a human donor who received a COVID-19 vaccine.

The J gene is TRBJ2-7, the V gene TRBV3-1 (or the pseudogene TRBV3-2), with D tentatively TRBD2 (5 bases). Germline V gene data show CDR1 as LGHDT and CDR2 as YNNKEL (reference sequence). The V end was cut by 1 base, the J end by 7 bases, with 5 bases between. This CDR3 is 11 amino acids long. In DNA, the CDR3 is TGTGCCAGCAGCCAAGCGGGAGAGCAGTACTTC. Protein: CASSQAGEQYF.

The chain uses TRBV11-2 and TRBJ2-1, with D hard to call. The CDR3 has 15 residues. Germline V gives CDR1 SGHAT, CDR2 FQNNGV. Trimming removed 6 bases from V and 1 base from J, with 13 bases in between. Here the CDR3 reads CASSKVTGSYNEQFF. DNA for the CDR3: TGTGCCAGCAGTAAGGTCACCGGGTCCTACAATGAGCAGTTCTTC.

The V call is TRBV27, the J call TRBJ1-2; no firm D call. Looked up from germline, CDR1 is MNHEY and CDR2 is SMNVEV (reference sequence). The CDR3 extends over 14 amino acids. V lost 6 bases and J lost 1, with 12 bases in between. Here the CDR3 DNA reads TGTGCCAGCAGCCCCCACAGACTTAACTATGGCTACACCTTC. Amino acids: CASSPHRLNYGYTF.

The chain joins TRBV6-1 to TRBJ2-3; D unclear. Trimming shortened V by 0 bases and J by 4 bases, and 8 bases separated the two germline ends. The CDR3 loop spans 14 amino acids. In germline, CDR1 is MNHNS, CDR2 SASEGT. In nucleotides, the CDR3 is TGTGCCAGCAGTGAAGCGGACCCCCCAGATACGCAGTATTTT. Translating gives CASSEADPPDTQYF.